This T cell receptor (beta chain) was identified during a study of technical replicates of blood from a handful of donors. This CDR3 is 17 amino acids long. V was clipped by 3 bases and J by 8 bases; unmatched bases: 11. Germline V CDR1 and CDR2: SGHTS, YDEGEE. Libraries were prepared by immunoSEQ multiplex PCR; TCRdb keeps only in-frame clonotypes and omits some of them. The sample includes tens of thousands of clones, approximately 86% of them seen just once. The receptor was isolated from a human donor in good health. Some clones in this sample may be carry-over from other donors' samples. This chain joins TRBV5-8 and TRBJ2-3; 14 bases are shared with TRBD2. The sequencing input was PBMCs. The CDR3 coding sequence is TGTGCCAGCAGCTCCTCCGGGACTAGCGGGGGTGTCGGTACGCAGTATTTT. Protein: CASSSSGTSGGVGTQYF.